This is a list of T cell receptor beta chains from one sample in a study of blood T cells in healthy people across ages. TCRdb re-derived calls from the 5' RACE reads in MiXCR, one entry per CDR3 protein. The sample lists some 1,800,000 distinct CDR3 sequences, about two fifths occurring once. The sequencing input was blood. The receptors were gathered from a human donor in good health. Each CDR3 is given with its conserved first and last residue. A D gene is named only where the DNA matches it firmly. Clone size is given for some rows only: seen once, a few or many times, or a class if the clone is expanded.

v_call: TRBV4-3; j_call: TRBJ1-6; clone_size: .; d_call: .; cdr3_aa: CASSQDLRTANSPLHF; cdr3_nt: TGCGCCAGCAGCCAAGACTTGCGGACAGCTAATTCACCCCTCCACTTT
v_call: TRBV15; j_call: TRBJ2-5; clone_size: .; d_call: TRBD2; cdr3_aa: CATSRDSGGGRETQYF; cdr3_nt: TGTGCCACCAGCAGAGATTCGGGGGGGGGAAGGGAGACCCAGTACTTC
v_call: TRBV7-3; j_call: TRBJ2-1; clone_size: few; d_call: .; cdr3_aa: CASSLKGPTSYNEQFF; cdr3_nt: TGTGCCAGCAGCTTAAAGGGTCCGACCTCCTACAATGAGCAGTTCTTC
v_call: TRBV11-2; j_call: TRBJ1-1; clone_size: .; d_call: TRBD1; cdr3_aa: CASSRRTGIVPEAFF; cdr3_nt: TGTGCCAGCAGCCGCCGGACAGGTATCGTCCCTGAAGCTTTCTTT
v_call: TRBV7-3; j_call: TRBJ1-1; clone_size: .; d_call: .; cdr3_aa: CASSLNTLTEAFF; cdr3_nt: TGTGCCAGCAGCTTAAATACTCTCACTGAAGCTTTCTTT
v_call: TRBV14; j_call: TRBJ2-3; clone_size: .; d_call: TRBD2; cdr3_aa: CASSQGLLAGGPYSTDTQYF; cdr3_nt: TGTGCCAGCAGCCAAGGACTACTAGCGGGGGGGCCTTATAGCACAGATACGCAGTATTTT
v_call: TRBV6-5; j_call: TRBJ2-3; clone_size: few; d_call: .; cdr3_aa: CASSFSLLRTSPGTQYF; cdr3_nt: TGTGCCAGCAGTTTCTCCCTCCTAAGGACTTCCCCGGGTACGCAGTATTTT
v_call: TRBV4-2; j_call: TRBJ1-2; clone_size: few; d_call: .; cdr3_aa: CASSQPTGPYGYTF; cdr3_nt: TGTGCCAGCAGCCAACCGACAGGCCCCTATGGCTACACCTTC
v_call: TRBV6-4; j_call: TRBJ2-1; clone_size: few; d_call: .; cdr3_aa: CASSDTGQGGLEQFF; cdr3_nt: TGTGCCAGCAGTGACACGGGTCAGGGGGGGCTTGAGCAGTTCTTC
v_call: TRBV20-1; j_call: TRBJ1-5; clone_size: .; d_call: .; cdr3_aa: CSAVGGPAVRSNQPQHF; cdr3_nt: TGCAGTGCCGTGGGGGGGCCCGCGGTGCGAAGCAATCAGCCCCAGCATTTT
v_call: TRBV28; j_call: TRBJ1-2; clone_size: .; d_call: .; cdr3_aa: CASSFVGKNIYGYTF; cdr3_nt: TGTGCCAGCAGTTTCGTAGGGAAGAACATCTATGGCTACACCTTC
v_call: TRBV2; j_call: TRBJ1-2; clone_size: few; d_call: .; cdr3_aa: CASSDRYYGYTF; cdr3_nt: TGTGCCAGCAGTGACAGATACTATGGCTACACCTTC
v_call: TRBV15; j_call: TRBJ2-5; clone_size: .; d_call: .; cdr3_aa: CATSRDGGAAETQYF; cdr3_nt: TGTGCCACCAGCAGAGATGGGGGGGCCGCGGAGACCCAGTACTTC
v_call: TRBV7-9; j_call: TRBJ1-2; clone_size: few; d_call: .; cdr3_aa: CASSLNQEGFGYTF; cdr3_nt: TGTGCCAGCAGCTTAAATCAAGAGGGCTTTGGCTACACCTTC
v_call: TRBV9; j_call: TRBJ2-1; clone_size: .; d_call: .; cdr3_aa: CASSVVASPHYNEQFF; cdr3_nt: TGTGCCAGCAGCGTAGTCGCTAGTCCCCACTACAATGAGCAGTTCTTC
v_call: TRBV9; j_call: TRBJ1-4; clone_size: .; d_call: TRBD1; cdr3_aa: CASSPRTGTGDEKLFF; cdr3_nt: TGTGCCAGCAGCCCTCGAACCGGGACAGGGGACGAAAAACTGTTTTTT
v_call: TRBV29-1; j_call: TRBJ2-7; clone_size: few; d_call: .; cdr3_aa: CSVEQGPYEQYF; cdr3_nt: TGCAGCGTTGAACAGGGGCCCTACGAGCAGTACTTC
v_call: TRBV13; j_call: TRBJ2-1; clone_size: .; d_call: TRBD1; cdr3_aa: CASSQYDQGDEQFF; cdr3_nt: TGTGCCAGCAGCCAATACGATCAGGGGGATGAGCAGTTCTTC
v_call: TRBV7-2; j_call: TRBJ2-5; clone_size: .; d_call: .; cdr3_aa: CASSFGGPGETQYF; cdr3_nt: TGTGCCAGCAGCTTTGGGGGGCCGGGGGAGACCCAGTACTTC
v_call: TRBV3-1; j_call: TRBJ2-7; clone_size: .; d_call: .; cdr3_aa: CASSQSDGDYEQYF; cdr3_nt: TGTGCCAGCAGCCAGTCGGACGGAGACTACGAGCAGTACTTC